The present entry profiles one T cell receptor (beta chain) with its context. Sequenced by immunoSEQ multiplex PCR; TCRdb stores in-frame clones only, minus some. The repertoire holds 300,000 to 350,000 clones, with 88% as singletons. CDR3 length: 15 residues. Germline trimming cut 3 bases from V and 1 base from J; bases unmatched to any gene: 1. The germline V gene has CDR1 MNHEY and CDR2 SMNVEV (reference sequence). This sample was included in a study of blood T cell repertoires in COVID-19. Sequencing was performed on PBMCs or T cells enriched from blood (not recorded which). The sequence was obtained from a young man who had recovered from COVID-19. V is TRBV27 and J is TRBJ2-3; 10 bases map to TRBD2. The CDR3 loop reads CASSFLAGGTDTQYF. As DNA, the CDR3 is TGTGCCAGCAGTTTCCTAGCGGGGGGCACAGATACGCAGTATTTT.